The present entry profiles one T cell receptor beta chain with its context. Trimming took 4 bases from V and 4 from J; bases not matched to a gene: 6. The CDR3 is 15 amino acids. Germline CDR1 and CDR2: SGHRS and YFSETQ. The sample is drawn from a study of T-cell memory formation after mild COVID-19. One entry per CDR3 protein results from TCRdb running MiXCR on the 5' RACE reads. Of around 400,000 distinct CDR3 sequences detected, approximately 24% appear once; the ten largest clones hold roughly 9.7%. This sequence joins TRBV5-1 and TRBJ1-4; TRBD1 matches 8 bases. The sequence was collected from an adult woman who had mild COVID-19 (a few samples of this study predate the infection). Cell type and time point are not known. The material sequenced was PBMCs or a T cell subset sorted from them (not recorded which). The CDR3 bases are TGCGCCAGCAGCCCAGGACAGGGTAGTAATGAAAAACTGTTTTTT. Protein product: CASSPGQGSNEKLFF. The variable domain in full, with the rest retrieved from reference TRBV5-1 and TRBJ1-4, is KAGVTQTPRYLIKTRGQQVTLSCSPISGHRSVSWYQQTPGQGLQFLFEYFSETQRNKGNFPGRFSGRQFSNSRSEMNVSTLELGDSALYLCASSPGQGSNEKLFFGSGTQLSVL.